This TCR beta chain stems from a study of blood T cell repertoires in COVID-19. In the study overall: The origin of the acute and convalescent COVID-19 samples was the United States, Italy and Spain. The analysed material was cDNA or gDNA that came from T cells, B-cell-depleted T cells, or PBMCs.

The CDR3 consists of 16 residues. With V trimmed by 5 bases and J by 3 bases, 5 bases remained unmatched. Germline V gene data show CDR1 as LGHNA and CDR2 as YNFKEQ. In the study's own analysis: Nucleated cell number was recorded as an estimate derived from reference gene primer amplification. Here immunoSEQ multiplex PCR was the method, and the copy in TCRdb shows in-frame clones only, minus some. D and trimming were read from the DNA, whereas the V and J calls and clone size are those reported in that table. This table holds 450,000 to 500,000 clones, approximately 86% found once. Allocation to cohorts depended on clinical history reported by the participants.

Sequenced sample: PBMCs or T cells enriched from blood (not recorded which). The sequence came from a woman in her sixties or seventies who had recovered from COVID-19. This chain links TRBV4-2 with TRBJ2-5; TRBD2 aligns across 14 bases. CDR3 in amino acids: CASSSLGLAGEETQYF. The CDR3 region has the DNA TGTGCCAGCAGCTCCCTGGGACTAGCGGGGGAAGAGACCCAGTACTTC.